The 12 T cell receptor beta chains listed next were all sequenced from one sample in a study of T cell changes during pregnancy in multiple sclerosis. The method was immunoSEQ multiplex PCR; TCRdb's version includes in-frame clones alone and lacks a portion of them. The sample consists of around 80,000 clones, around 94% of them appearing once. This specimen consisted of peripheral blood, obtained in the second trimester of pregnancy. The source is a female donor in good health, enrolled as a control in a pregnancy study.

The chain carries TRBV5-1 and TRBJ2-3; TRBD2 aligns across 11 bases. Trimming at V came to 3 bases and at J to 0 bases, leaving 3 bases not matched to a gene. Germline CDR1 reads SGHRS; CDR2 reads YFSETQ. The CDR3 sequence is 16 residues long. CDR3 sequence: CASSSLAGGSTDTQYF. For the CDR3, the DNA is TGCGCCAGCAGCTCCTTAGCGGGAGGGAGCACAGATACGCAGTATTTT.

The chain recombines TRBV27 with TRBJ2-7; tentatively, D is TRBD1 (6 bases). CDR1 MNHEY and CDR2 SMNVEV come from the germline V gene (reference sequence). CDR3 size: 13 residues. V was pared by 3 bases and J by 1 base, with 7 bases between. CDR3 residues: CASSFRGSYEQYF. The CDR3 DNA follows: TGTGCCAGCAGTTTCAGGGGTTCCTACGAGCAGTACTTC.

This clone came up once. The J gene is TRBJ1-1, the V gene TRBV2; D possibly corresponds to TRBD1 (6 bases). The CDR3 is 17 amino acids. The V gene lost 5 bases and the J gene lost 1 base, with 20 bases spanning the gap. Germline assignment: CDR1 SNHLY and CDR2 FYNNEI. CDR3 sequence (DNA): TGTGCCAGCAGTCTACCGGCCCCCGGACAGAGGAACACTGAAGCTTTCTTT. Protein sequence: CASSLPAPGQRNTEAFF.

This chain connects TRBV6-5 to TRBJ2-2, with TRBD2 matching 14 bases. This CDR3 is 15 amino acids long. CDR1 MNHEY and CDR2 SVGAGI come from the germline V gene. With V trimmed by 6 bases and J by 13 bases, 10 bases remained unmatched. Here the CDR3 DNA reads TGTGCCAGCAGAACCTTAAGACTAGCGGGAGGGCCGCTGTTTTTT. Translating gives CASRTLRLAGGPLFF.

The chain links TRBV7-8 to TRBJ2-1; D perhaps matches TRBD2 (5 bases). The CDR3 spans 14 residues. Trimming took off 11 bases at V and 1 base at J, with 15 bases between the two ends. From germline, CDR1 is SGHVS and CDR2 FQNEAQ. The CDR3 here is CACPSGKSYNEQFF. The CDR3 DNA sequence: TGTGCCTGTCCAAGCGGCAAATCCTACAATGAGCAGTTCTTC.

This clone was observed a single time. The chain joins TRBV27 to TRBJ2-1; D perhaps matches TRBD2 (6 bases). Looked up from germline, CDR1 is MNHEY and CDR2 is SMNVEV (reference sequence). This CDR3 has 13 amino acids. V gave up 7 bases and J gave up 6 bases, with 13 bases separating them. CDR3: CASMSGQPNEQFF. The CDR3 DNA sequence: TGTGCCAGCATGAGCGGGCAACCCAATGAGCAGTTCTTC.

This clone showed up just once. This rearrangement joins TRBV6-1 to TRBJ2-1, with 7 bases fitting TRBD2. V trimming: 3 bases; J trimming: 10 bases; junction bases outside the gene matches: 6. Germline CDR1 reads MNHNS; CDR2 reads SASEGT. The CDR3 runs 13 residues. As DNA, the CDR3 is TGTGCCAGCAGTGACACTAGCGCCAGGGAGCAGTTCTTC. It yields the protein CASSDTSAREQFF.

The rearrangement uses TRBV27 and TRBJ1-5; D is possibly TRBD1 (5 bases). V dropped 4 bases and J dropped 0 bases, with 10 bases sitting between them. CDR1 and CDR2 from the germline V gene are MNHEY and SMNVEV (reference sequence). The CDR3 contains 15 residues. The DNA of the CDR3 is TGTGCCAGCAGTTCAGCGGGGGATAGCAATCAGCCCCAGCATTTT. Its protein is CASSSAGDSNQPQHF.

The CDR3 DNA reads TGCGCCAGCAGCTTTGGGTCGGACAGACAAGAGACCCAGTACTTC. It translates to CASSFGSDRQETQYF. The genes are TRBV5-1 and TRBJ2-5, with D perhaps TRBD1 (6 bases). Germline V gives CDR1 SGHRS, CDR2 YFSETQ. The CDR3 spans 15 residues. Trimming removed 2 bases at V and 2 bases at J, with 13 bases between.

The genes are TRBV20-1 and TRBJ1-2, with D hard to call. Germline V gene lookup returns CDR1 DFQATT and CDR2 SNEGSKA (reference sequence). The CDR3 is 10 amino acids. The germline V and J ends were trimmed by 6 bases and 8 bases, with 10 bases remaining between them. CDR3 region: CSASGVGYTF. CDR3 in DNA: TGCAGTGCCTCCGGGGTGGGCTACACCTTC.

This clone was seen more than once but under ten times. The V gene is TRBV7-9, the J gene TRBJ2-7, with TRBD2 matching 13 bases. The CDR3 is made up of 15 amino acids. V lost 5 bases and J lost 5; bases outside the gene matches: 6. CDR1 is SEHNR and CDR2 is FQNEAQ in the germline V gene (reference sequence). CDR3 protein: CASSRGGLAGDEQYF. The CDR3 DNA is TGTGCCAGCAGCAGAGGAGGACTAGCGGGAGACGAGCAGTACTTC.

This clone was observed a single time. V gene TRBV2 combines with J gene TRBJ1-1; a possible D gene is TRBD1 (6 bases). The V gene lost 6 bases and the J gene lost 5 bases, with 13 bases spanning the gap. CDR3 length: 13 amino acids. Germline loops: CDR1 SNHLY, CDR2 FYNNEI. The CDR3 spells CASSVGGETEAFF. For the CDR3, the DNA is TGTGCCAGCAGCGTAGGGGGAGAAACTGAAGCTTTCTTT.